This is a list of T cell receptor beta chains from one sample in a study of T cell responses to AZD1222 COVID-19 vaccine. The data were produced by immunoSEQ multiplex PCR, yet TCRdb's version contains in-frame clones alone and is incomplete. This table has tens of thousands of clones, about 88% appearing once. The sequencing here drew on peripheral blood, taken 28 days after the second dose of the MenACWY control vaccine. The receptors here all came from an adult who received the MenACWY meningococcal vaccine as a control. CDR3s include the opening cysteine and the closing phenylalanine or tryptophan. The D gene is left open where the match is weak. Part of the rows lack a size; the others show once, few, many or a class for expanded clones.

TGTGCCAGCAGCGCCTCGTTCTATGGCTACACCTTC	CASSASFYGYTF	-	once	TRBV5-4	TRBJ1-2
TGTGCCAGCGGCAGGGGGAGCTCCTACGAGCAGTACTTC	CASGRGSSYEQYF	-	-	TRBV21-1	TRBJ2-7
TGTGCCAGCAGTTTAGTAGCCGACCTGGGCTACACCTTC	CASSLVADLGYTF	-	few	TRBV28	TRBJ1-2
TGTGCCAGCTCACCAAACACGGACGCAAACACTGAAGCTTTCTTT	CASSPNTDANTEAFF	-	-	TRBV18	TRBJ1-1
TGTGCCAGCAGTGAAGGGTATAGCAATCAGCCCCAGCATTTT	CASSEGYSNQPQHF	-	-	TRBV2	TRBJ1-5
TGTGCCAGCAGTGTACGGACTGACTCCTACGAGCAGTACTTC	CASSVRTDSYEQYF	-	-	TRBV7-8	TRBJ2-7
TGTGCCAGCAGCTTGTCCCCGGTGCGGGGGGAGACCCAGTACTTC	CASSLSPVRGETQYF	TRBD2	few	TRBV5-4	TRBJ2-5
TGTGCCAGCAGGGAAAGGGGGTATGGGAACACTGAAGCTTTCTTT	CASRERGYGNTEAFF	-	-	TRBV6-6	TRBJ1-1
TGTGCCAGCAGCCAAGCGTCGGGAGGGACCCGCGGAATGTACGAGCAGTACTTC	CASSQASGGTRGMYEQYF	TRBD2	-	TRBV3-1/TRBV3-2	TRBJ2-7
TGTGCCAGCAGCTTGGCCCGAGGGTACGAGCAGTACTTC	CASSLARGYEQYF	-	-	TRBV5-8	TRBJ2-7
TGTGCCAGCAGCAGGGAGGACACTGAAGCTTTCTTT	CASSREDTEAFF	-	-	TRBV7-9	TRBJ1-1
TGTGCCTGGAGTGTTCTAGCAGGAGATCAGCCCCAGCATTTT	CAWSVLAGDQPQHF	-	-	TRBV30	TRBJ1-5
TGTGCCAGCAGCCAAGTAGGAGGGTATCCCGTTGAAGCTTTCTTT	CASSQVGGYPVEAFF	-	-	TRBV3-1/TRBV3-2	TRBJ1-1
TGCAGCGCTAGACAGGGTTCCTCTGGAAACACCATATATTTT	CSARQGSSGNTIYF	TRBD1	-	TRBV29-1	TRBJ1-3
TGTGCCACCAGCAGAGACAGGGCGGGCAATGAGCAGTTCTTC	CATSRDRAGNEQFF	-	-	TRBV15	TRBJ2-1
TGTGCCAGCAGGCTCGGGACCTTTGATCAGCCCCAGCATTTT	CASRLGTFDQPQHF	-	-	TRBV28	TRBJ1-5
TGTGCCAGCAGCGCGGGGTTAAAAGATAGTGGCTACACCTTC	CASSAGLKDSGYTF	-	once	TRBV7-2	TRBJ1-2
TGTGCCAGCAGCCCGGGGACTAGCGGTTACAATGAGCAGTTCTTC	CASSPGTSGYNEQFF	TRBD2	once	TRBV7-2	TRBJ2-1